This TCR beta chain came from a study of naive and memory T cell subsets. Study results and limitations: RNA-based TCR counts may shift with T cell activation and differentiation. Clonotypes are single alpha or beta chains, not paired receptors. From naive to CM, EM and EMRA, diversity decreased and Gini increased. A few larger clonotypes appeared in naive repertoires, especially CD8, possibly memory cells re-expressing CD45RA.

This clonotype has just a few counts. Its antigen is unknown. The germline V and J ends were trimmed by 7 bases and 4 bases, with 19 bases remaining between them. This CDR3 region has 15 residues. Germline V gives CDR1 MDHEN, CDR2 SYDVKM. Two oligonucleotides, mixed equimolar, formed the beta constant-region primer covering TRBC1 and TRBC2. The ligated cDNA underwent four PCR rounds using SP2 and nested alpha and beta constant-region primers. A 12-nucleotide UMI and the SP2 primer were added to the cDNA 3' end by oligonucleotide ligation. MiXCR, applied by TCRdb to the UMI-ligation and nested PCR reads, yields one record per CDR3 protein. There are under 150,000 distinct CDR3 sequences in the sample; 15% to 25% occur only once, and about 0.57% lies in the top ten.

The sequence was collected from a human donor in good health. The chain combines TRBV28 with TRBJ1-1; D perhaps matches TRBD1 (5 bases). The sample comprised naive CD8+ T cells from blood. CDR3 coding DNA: TGTGCCAGCACCGGCGTGGAGGGGCAGGGCACTGAAGCTTTCTTT. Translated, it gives CASTGVEGQGTEAFF. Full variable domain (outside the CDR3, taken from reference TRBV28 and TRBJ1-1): DVKVTQSSRYLVKRTGEKVFLECVQDMDHENMFWYRQDPGLGLRLIYFSYDVKMKEKGDIPEGYSVSREKKERFSLILESASTNQTSMYLCASTGVEGQGTEAFFGQGTRLTVV.